The 26 T cell receptor beta chains in this list originate from one sample, sequenced in a study of metastatic and nonmetastatic thyroid tumors. Every patient was untreated before thyroid surgery. TCRdb reassembled clones from the PCR reads with MiXCR. This table holds around 30,000 clones, roughly 15% found once. Sequencing was performed on blood. These receptors all come from a female donor with papillary thyroid cancer or a benign thyroid nodule (not recorded which). Some clones in this sample may be carry-over from other donors' samples.

The rearrangement joins TRBV27 to TRBJ2-1; maybe TRBD2 (5 bases). V dropped 2 bases and J dropped 8 bases, with 13 bases sitting between them. CDR3 length: 14 amino acids. The germline CDR1 and CDR2 sequences are MNHEY and SMNVEV (reference sequence). The CDR3 reads CASSLQTIVYEQFF. The CDR3 DNA sequence: TGTGCCAGCAGTTTACAGACTATCGTGTATGAGCAGTTCTTC.

This clone has just a few counts. The gene calls are TRBV6-1 and TRBJ2-7, with no clear D. Germline CDR1 is MNHNS and CDR2 is SASEGT. The CDR3 is 13 residues long. Trimming pared 6 bases from V and 4 bases from J, leaving 13 bases between. The CDR3 DNA follows: TGTGCCAGCAGACCACTTGTTGTTTACGAGCAGTACTTC. Translation gives CASRPLVVYEQYF.

This clone was seen many times. The chain couples TRBV20-1 to TRBJ2-1; D possibly corresponds to TRBD1 (5 bases). The germline CDR1 and CDR2 sequences are DFQATT and SNEGSKA (reference sequence). The ends were cut back, 1 base at V and 7 bases at J, with 11 bases in the middle. The CDR3 loop spans 13 amino acids. CDR3 bases: TGCAGTGCTAGAGCAGGGTTTGGAAATGAGCAGTTCTTC. This translates into CSARAGFGNEQFF.

This clone was observed many times. V usage is TRBV20-1 and J usage is TRBJ1-6; D remains unclear. The V gene lost 6 bases and the J gene lost 9 bases, with 18 bases spanning the gap. CDR3 size: 14 residues. Germline CDR1 reads DFQATT; CDR2 reads SNEGSKA (reference sequence). CDR3 nucleotides: TGCAGTGCACCCGAACAGACGAGTGGTTCACCCCTCCACTTT. This encodes CSAPEQTSGSPLHF.

A few counts support this clone. One junction end disagrees with the germline gene, perhaps due to a read error. This rearrangement joins TRBV6-1 to TRBJ2-1; TRBD2 is a possible D gene (5 bases). Germline V gives CDR1 MNHNS, CDR2 SASEGT. The CDR3 sequence is 11 residues long. CDR3 protein: CASSVSGSYLF. As DNA, the CDR3 is TGTGCCAGCAGTGTTAGTGGGAGTTACCTTTTC.

This clone was observed at least ten times. The rearrangement links TRBV5-1 to TRBJ1-1; weak D call: TRBD1 (6 bases). The CDR3 consists of 12 residues. The V gene lost 2 bases and the J gene lost 8 bases, with 10 bases spanning the gap. Per the germline V gene, CDR1 is SGHRS and CDR2 is YFSETQ. The CDR3 here is CASSLSGAEAFF. The CDR3 DNA follows: TGCGCCAGCAGCTTATCGGGGGCGGAAGCTTTCTTT.

Comments on this clone: This may be a read error, as it is one base from a much larger clone. The chain carries TRBV12-3 or TRBV12-4 and TRBJ2-3, with D possibly being TRBD2 (6 bases). The CDR3 is made up of 19 amino acids. Trimming cost V 1 base and J 0 bases, with 20 bases left between them. The CDR3 reads CASSLGTIGSHGSTDTQYF. DNA for the CDR3: TGTGCCAGCAGTTTAGGGACTATCGGGAGCCACGGCAGCACAGATACGCAGTATTTT.

Ten or more counts support this clone. The chain joins TRBV28 to TRBJ1-2, with D possibly being TRBD1 (5 bases). V lost 5 bases to trimming and J lost 6 bases, with 16 bases between them. There are 14 residues in the CDR3. Germline lookup yields CDR1 MDHEN and CDR2 SYDVKM. The CDR3 nucleotides read TGTGCCAGCAGTCCCCCCCAGGGAGCGGATGGCTACACCTTC. It yields the protein CASSPPQGADGYTF.

This chain joins TRBV6-1 and TRBJ2-7; no clear D gene. CDR3 length equals 13 residues. Per the germline V gene, CDR1 is MNHNS and CDR2 is SASEGT. V gave up 8 bases and J gave up 3 bases, with 14 bases separating them. The CDR3, as DNA: TGTGCCAGCTTTCGGGTAGCTGACTACGAGCAGTACTTC. Translation gives CASFRVADYEQYF.

This clone was found a few times. Since a much larger clone is just one base distant, this may be a read error. This chain joins TRBV2 and TRBJ2-3; TRBD2 matches at 7 bases. The length of the CDR3 is 13 residues. The V and J ends lost 3 bases and 11 bases, in that order; junction bases with no gene match: 8. The V gene's germline CDR1 is SNHLY and CDR2 FYNNEI. The CDR3 region is CASSEGLAVEQYF. DNA for the CDR3: TGTGCCAGCAGTGAGGGGCTAGCGGTAGAGCAGTATTTT.

The rearrangement uses TRBV12-3 or TRBV12-4 and TRBJ1-2, with D unresolved. V was shortened by 2 bases and J by 2 bases, with 12 bases between the two germline ends. The CDR3 has 15 residues. The CDR3 sequence is CASSLPRRNNYGYTF. The CDR3, as DNA: TGTGCCAGCAGTTTACCCAGGCGTAACAACTATGGCTACACCTTC.

There are many counts of this clone. V is TRBV11-2 and J is TRBJ1-4; D unclear. Germline assignment: CDR1 SGHAT and CDR2 FQNNGV. CDR3 length: 15 residues. Trimming shortened V by 1 base and J by 7 bases, and 13 bases separated the two germline ends. In nucleotides, the CDR3 is TGTGCCAGCAGCTTAGCGGTCGGGGTTTCTGAAAAACTGTTTTTT. Its translation: CASSLAVGVSEKLFF.

This clone was detected ten times or more. The chain links TRBV25-1 to TRBJ2-1; D perhaps matches TRBD2 (5 bases). The CDR3 is 13 amino acids. Trimming removed 5 bases from V and 3 bases from J, with 8 bases in between. The germline CDR1 and CDR2 sequences are MGHDK and SYGVNS. The CDR3 bases are TGTGCCAGCAGTAACCGGGACTACAATGAGCAGTTCTTC. This sequence encodes CASSNRDYNEQFF.

In this sample, this clone turned up many times. This same CDR3 is encoded by further DNA sequences in the sample. The rearrangement uses TRBV2 and TRBJ2-7, with 7 bases aligning to TRBD2. This CDR3 region has 11 residues. CDR1 is SNHLY, CDR2 FYNNEI, per germline. The trim removed 9 bases at V and 10 bases at J, leaving 9 bases unmatched. The CDR3 DNA follows: TGTGCCAGTCGGACTCCGGGACTACAGTACTTC. It is translated as CASRTPGLQYF.

The V call is TRBV20-1, the J call TRBJ1-1; D is unclear. CDR3 size: 11 residues. Trimming shortened V by 4 bases and J by 9 bases, and 12 bases separated the two germline ends. The germline V gene encodes CDR1 DFQATT and CDR2 SNEGSKA (reference sequence). CDR3 residues: CSAKVPSKAFF. CDR3 in DNA: TGCAGTGCTAAAGTCCCCTCTAAAGCTTTCTTT.

This clone has more than one count but fewer than ten. One end of the junction is discordant with germline, which a read error may explain. The chain is built from TRBV6-6 and TRBJ2-7; D not resolved. Germline lookup yields CDR1 MNHNY and CDR2 SVGAGI (reference sequence). CDR3 size: 14 residues. This chain's CDR3 is CASSYSSQSYDQYF. The CDR3 DNA is TGTGCCAGCAGTTACTCGAGTCAGTCCTACGATCAGTACTTT.

This clone is classed as medium-sized. The chain has TRBV24-1 and TRBJ1-2; D is possibly TRBD1 (6 bases). V was shortened by 3 bases and J by 3 bases, with 7 bases between the two germline ends. The CDR3 runs 13 residues. Germline assignment: CDR1 KGHDR and CDR2 SFDVKD. CDR3 DNA: TGTGCCACCAGTGATCCAGGGGACTATGGCTACACCTTC. Protein product: CATSDPGDYGYTF.

This clone rates as medium-sized. The V and J genes are TRBV20-1 and TRBJ2-7; 12 bases match TRBD2. This CDR3 comprises 17 residues. Per germline, CDR1 DFQATT and CDR2 SNEGSKA (reference sequence). V lost 3 bases, J lost 5 bases, and 14 bases stayed unmatched. CDR3 nucleotides: TGCAGTGCTAGGAAGGCACTAGCGGGAGGTACTACGAACGAGCAGTACTTC. Residues: CSARKALAGGTTNEQYF.

This clone was seen ten or more times. V is TRBV3-1 and J is TRBJ1-2, with 9 nucleotides matching TRBD1. CDR1 is LGHDT, CDR2 YNNKEL, per germline (reference sequence). The junction had 10 bases not matched to a gene; V was cut back by 3 bases and J by 5 bases. CDR3 length: 16 amino acids. The CDR3 DNA sequence: TGTGCCAGCAGCCAGGGACAGGGCCCCGCTCTTTATGGCTACACCTTC. Its protein is CASSQGQGPALYGYTF.

In its sample, this clone is large. V is TRBV28 and J is TRBJ1-2, with 7 positions matching TRBD1. Per germline, CDR1 MDHEN and CDR2 SYDVKM. J gave up 0 bases and V 2 bases, and 3 bases lay outside the gene matches. The CDR3 length is 15 residues. CDR3 coding DNA: TGTGCCAGCAGTTTAAACAGGGGAGCTAACTATGGCTACACCTTC. Translation gives CASSLNRGANYGYTF.

This clone was counted a few times. The chain links TRBV28 to TRBJ1-1; TRBD1 matches at 11 bases. Per germline, CDR1 MDHEN and CDR2 SYDVKM. CDR3 length: 14 residues. V lost 3 bases and J lost 4; bases outside the gene matches: 1. As DNA, the CDR3 is TGTGCCAGCAGTTTGGGACAGGGGGTCACTGAAGCTTTCTTT. Protein sequence: CASSLGQGVTEAFF.

This clone came up many times. This chain uses TRBV5-4 with TRBJ2-5, with a tentative D call TRBD2 (6 bases). Germline assignment: CDR1 SGHNT and CDR2 YYREEE (reference sequence). There are 14 residues in the CDR3. Between the trimmed V and J ends, which lost 5 bases and 1 base, there was a span of 12 bases. The CDR3 DNA is TGTGCCAGCAGGCCAGGAGGGAGCCAAGAGACCCAGTACTTC. It codes for CASRPGGSQETQYF.

In this sample, this clone is medium-sized. This chain uses TRBV20-1 with TRBJ2-7; tentatively, D is TRBD2 (6 bases). The CDR3 is 15 residues long. Germline V gene data show CDR1 as DFQATT and CDR2 as SNEGSKA (reference sequence). Trimming took 0 bases from V and 0 from J, leaving 12 bases between them. CDR3 DNA: TGCAGTGCTAGAGATGGAGGGAGTCCCTCCTACGAGCAGTACTTC. Protein: CSARDGGSPSYEQYF.

There are many counts of this clone. V and J are TRBV19 and TRBJ1-5; D not resolved. The CDR3 has 17 residues. Trimming took off 1 base at V and 1 base at J, with 14 bases between the two ends. CDR1 LNHDA and CDR2 SQIVND come from the germline V gene (reference sequence). The CDR3 here is CASSIVPPSRSNQPQHF. In nucleotides, the CDR3 is TGTGCCAGTAGTATAGTACCTCCGTCCCGAAGCAATCAGCCCCAGCATTTT.

The rearrangement uses TRBV5-1 and TRBJ1-2, with D perhaps matching TRBD1 (6 bases). The V end was cut by 0 bases, the J end by 12 bases, with 12 bases between. Germline V gives CDR1 SGHRS, CDR2 YFSETQ. The CDR3 sequence is 12 residues long. The DNA for the CDR3 is TGCGCCAGCAGCTTGGGCGTACAGGGTCACACCTTC. This encodes CASSLGVQGHTF.

This clone was observed many times. This rearrangement joins TRBV5-1 to TRBJ2-7; D perhaps matches TRBD1 (6 bases). Per germline, CDR1 SGHRS and CDR2 YFSETQ. V lost 4 bases and J lost 1, with 12 bases in between. The CDR3 covers 14 residues. For the CDR3, the DNA is TGCGCCAGCAGCATAGGGGGTGTTTCCTACGAGCAGTACTTC. Amino acid sequence: CASSIGGVSYEQYF.